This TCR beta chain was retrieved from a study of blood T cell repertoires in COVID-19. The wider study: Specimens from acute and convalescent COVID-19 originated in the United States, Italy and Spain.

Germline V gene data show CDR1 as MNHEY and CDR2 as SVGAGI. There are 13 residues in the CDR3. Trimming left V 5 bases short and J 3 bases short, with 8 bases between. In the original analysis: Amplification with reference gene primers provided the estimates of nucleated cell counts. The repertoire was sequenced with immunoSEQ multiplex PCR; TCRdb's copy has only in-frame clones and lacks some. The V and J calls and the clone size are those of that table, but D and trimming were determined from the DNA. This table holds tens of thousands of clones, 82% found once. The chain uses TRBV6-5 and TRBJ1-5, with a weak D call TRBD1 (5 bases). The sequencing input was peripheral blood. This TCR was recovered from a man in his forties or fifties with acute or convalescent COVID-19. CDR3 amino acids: CASSQGYNQPQHF. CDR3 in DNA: TGTGCCAGCAGTCAGGGTTACAATCAGCCCCAGCATTTT.